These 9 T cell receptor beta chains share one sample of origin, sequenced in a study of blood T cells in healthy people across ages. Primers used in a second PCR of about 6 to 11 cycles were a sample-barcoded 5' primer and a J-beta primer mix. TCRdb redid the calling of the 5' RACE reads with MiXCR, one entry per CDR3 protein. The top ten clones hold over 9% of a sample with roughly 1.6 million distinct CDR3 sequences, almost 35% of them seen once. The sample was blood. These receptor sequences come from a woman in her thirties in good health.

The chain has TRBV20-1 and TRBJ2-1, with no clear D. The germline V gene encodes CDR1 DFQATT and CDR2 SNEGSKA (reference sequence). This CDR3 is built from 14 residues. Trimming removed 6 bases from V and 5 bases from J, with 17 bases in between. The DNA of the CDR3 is TGCAGTGCCACCCCGGGTCCAAACAACAATGAGCAGTTCTTC. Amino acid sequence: CSATPGPNNNEQFF.

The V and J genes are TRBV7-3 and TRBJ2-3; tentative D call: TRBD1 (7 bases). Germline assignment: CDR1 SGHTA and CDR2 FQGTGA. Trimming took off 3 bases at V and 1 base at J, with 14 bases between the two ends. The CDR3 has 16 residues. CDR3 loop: CASSFLGGGGTDTQYF. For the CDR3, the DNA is TGTGCCAGCAGCTTTTTAGGAGGGGGCGGCACAGATACGCAGTATTTT.

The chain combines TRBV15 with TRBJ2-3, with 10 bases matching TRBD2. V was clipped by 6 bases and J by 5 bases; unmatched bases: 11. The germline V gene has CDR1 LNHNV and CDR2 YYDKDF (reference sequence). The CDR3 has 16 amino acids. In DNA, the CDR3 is TGTGCCACCAGTCTCGGGCGGACTAGCGGCGGAGATACGCAGTATTTT. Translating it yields CATSLGRTSGGDTQYF.

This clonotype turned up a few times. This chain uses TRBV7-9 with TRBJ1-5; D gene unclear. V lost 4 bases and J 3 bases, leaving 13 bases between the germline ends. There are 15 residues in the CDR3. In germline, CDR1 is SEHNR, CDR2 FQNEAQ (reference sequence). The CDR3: CASSSSSGFNQPQHF. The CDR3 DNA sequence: TGTGCCAGCAGCTCAAGTTCGGGCTTCAATCAGCCCCAGCATTTT.

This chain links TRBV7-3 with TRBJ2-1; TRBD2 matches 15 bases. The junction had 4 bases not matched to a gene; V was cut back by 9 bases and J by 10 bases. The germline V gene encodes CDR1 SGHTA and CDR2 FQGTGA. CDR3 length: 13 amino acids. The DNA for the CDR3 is TGTGCCAGTAGGACTAGCGGGGGGGGAGAGCAGTTCTTC. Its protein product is CASRTSGGGEQFF.

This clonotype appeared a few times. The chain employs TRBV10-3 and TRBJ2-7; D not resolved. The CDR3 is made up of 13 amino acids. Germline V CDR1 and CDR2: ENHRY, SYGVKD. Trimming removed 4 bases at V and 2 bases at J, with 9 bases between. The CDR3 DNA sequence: TGTGCCATCAGTGTGGCCCCACCCTACGAGCAGTACTTC. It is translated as CAISVAPPYEQYF.

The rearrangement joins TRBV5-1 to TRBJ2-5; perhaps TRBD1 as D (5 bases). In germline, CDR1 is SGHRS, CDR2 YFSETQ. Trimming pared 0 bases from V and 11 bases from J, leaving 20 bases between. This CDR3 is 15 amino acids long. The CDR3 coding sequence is TGCGCCAGCAGCTTGGATGGGGCGGTGGACAATGAGCAGTACTTC. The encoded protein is CASSLDGAVDNEQYF.

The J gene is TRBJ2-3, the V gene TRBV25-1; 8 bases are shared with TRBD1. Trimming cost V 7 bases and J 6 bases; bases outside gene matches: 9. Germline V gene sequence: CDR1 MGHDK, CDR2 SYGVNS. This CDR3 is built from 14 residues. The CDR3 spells CASTGGYRADTQYF. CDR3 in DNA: TGTGCCAGCACAGGGGGCTATCGTGCGGATACGCAGTATTTT.

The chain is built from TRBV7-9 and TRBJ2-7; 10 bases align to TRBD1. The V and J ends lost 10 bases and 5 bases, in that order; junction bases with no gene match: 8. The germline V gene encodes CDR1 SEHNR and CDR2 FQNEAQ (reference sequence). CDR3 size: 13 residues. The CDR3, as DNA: TGTGCCACCTCGGACAGGGGGATCAACGAGCAGTACTTC. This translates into CATSDRGINEQYF.